A selection of T cell receptor beta chains follows, all from one sample in a study of shared clonotypes between healthy human individuals. The assay was immunoSEQ multiplex PCR, and TCRdb's table has in-frame clones only and misses some. The sample yields about 490,000 clones, over 60% seen once. Sequenced material: PBMCs. Every receptor here comes from a woman in her 40s in good health. Some clones in this sample may be carry-over from other donors' samples. Both conserved end residues are part of each CDR3. A D gene is named only where the DNA matches it firmly. For some rows the clone size is stated as once, few or many, or as a class when expanded; others skip it.

>TRBD2|few|TRBV4-3|TRBJ2-3
TGCGCCAGCAGCCAAGGGACTAGCGGGAGCACAGATACGCAGTATTTT
CASSQGTSGSTDTQYF
>-|once|TRBV2|TRBJ2-2
TGTGCCAGACGGACCAGGGGGGGAAACACCGGGGAGCTGTTTTTT
CARRTRGGNTGELFF
>-|once|TRBV27|TRBJ2-7
TGTGCCAGCACTCCCCTTGGGACACCCTCCTACGAGCAGTACTTC
CASTPLGTPSYEQYF
>TRBD2|-|TRBV7-9|TRBJ2-3
TGTGCCAGCAGCGCAGGACTAGCGGGAGATACGCAGTATTTT
CASSAGLAGDTQYF
>-|-|TRBV4-3|TRBJ2-3
TGCGCCAGCAGCCAAGATCCAACCTCGGGAGTTACAACAGATACGCAGTATTTT
CASSQDPTSGVTTDTQYF
>-|-|TRBV9|TRBJ2-7
TGTGCCAGCAGCCCTGAATCTGGGGTCTGGAATGAGCAGTACTTC
CASSPESGVWNEQYF
>-|-|TRBV2|TRBJ1-6
TGTGCCAGCAGCGCACCGGGACGGACTAATTCACCCCTCCACTTT
CASSAPGRTNSPLHF
>TRBD2|-|TRBV2|TRBJ2-2
TGTGCCAGCAATAGCGGGAGCACCGGGGAGCTGTTTTTT
CASNSGSTGELFF
>TRBD2|-|TRBV7-3|TRBJ2-1
TGTGCCAGCAGCTTAGTGGGAGGGCAAGACAATGAGCAGTTCTTC
CASSLVGGQDNEQFF
>-|-|TRBV6-5|TRBJ2-3
TGTGCCAGCAGTTCGGCGGGATATACGCAGTATTTT
CASSSAGYTQYF
>-|many|TRBV10-1|TRBJ1-5
TGCGCCAGCAGTGCGGAGGGGAATCAGCCCCAGCATTTT
CASSAEGNQPQHF
>-|many|TRBV4-3|TRBJ2-1
TGCGCCAGCAGCCAAGATGGAGGGTACAATGAGCAGTTCTTC
CASSQDGGYNEQFF
>-|-|TRBV30|TRBJ2-5
TGTGCCTGGAGTGTACAAGGGGGGAGTTGGGAGACCCAGTACTTC
CAWSVQGGSWETQYF
>TRBD2|-|TRBV11-2|TRBJ2-7
TGTGCCAGCAGCTTTGTGGGAGGGACCCACGAGCAGTACTTC
CASSFVGGTHEQYF
>-|once|TRBV6-1|TRBJ1-4
TGTGCCAGCAGTGAAGCGCCCGGACGGGCAACTAATGAAAAACTGTTTTTT
CASSEAPGRATNEKLFF
>-|few|TRBV18|TRBJ2-1
TGTGCCAGCTCACCCGGACTGGCTTATTATGAGCAGTTCTTC
CASSPGLAYYEQFF
>-|-|TRBV6-5|TRBJ2-3
TGTGCCAGCAGCGACGACACAGATACGCAGTATTTT
CASSDDTDTQYF
>-|once|TRBV29-1|TRBJ1-1
TGCAGCGTTGTTGGGGTGGACACTGAAGCTTTCTTT
CSVVGVDTEAFF
>TRBD1|-|TRBV28|TRBJ2-1
TGTGCCAGCAGTGGACAGGGGGGGGTGGTGAGCAATGAGCAGTTCTTC
CASSGQGGVVSNEQFF
>TRBD1|-|TRBV5-4|TRBJ2-7
TGTGCCAGCAGTAGGGGGACAGGGGATTTGCAGCAGTACTTC
CASSRGTGDLQQYF
>-|few|TRBV2|TRBJ1-4
TGTGCCAGCAGTGAGGAGCTTAATGAAAAACTGTTTTTT
CASSEELNEKLFF
>-|-|TRBV5-5|TRBJ2-3
TGTGCCAGCAGCTTGGAGCTAAATACGCAGTATTTT
CASSLELNTQYF
>TRBD2|-|TRBV5-1|TRBJ2-1
TGCGCCAGCAGCCGGACTAGCGGTTCCTACAATGAGCAGTTCTTC
CASSRTSGSYNEQFF
>TRBD1|-|TRBV18|TRBJ2-6
TGTGCCAGCTCACTCGACAGGGGGCAGCTCGCTGGGGCCAACGTCCTGACTTTC
CASSLDRGQLAGANVLTF
>-|once|TRBV18|TRBJ2-5
TGTGCCAGCTCACCCCTGTCGGCTCCACAAGAGACCCAGTACTTC
CASSPLSAPQETQYF
>-|-|TRBV7-2|TRBJ1-5
TGTGCCAGCGGCAGGGCGTCGGGCAATCAGCCCCAGCATTTT
CASGRASGNQPQHF
>TRBD1|-|TRBV4-1|TRBJ2-7
TGCGCCAGCCGGGACAGGGGTTTTAAGACCTACGAGCAGTACTTC
CASRDRGFKTYEQYF
>TRBD1|-|TRBV5-8|TRBJ1-5
TGTGCCAGCAGCTTGGGGGACAGGGGTTATAGCAATCAGCCCCAGCATTTT
CASSLGDRGYSNQPQHF
>-|-|TRBV7-9|TRBJ1-2
TGTGCCAGCAGCCACAACCAGGGATGGGGCTACACCTTC
CASSHNQGWGYTF
>-|-|TRBV21-1|TRBJ2-5
TGTGCCAGCAGCAAACCCGGGCTTAAAGAGACCCAGTACTTC
CASSKPGLKETQYF
>TRBD1|-|TRBV4-2|TRBJ1-2
TGTGCCAGCAGCCTCGACAGGGTCCACTATGGCTACACCTTC
CASSLDRVHYGYTF
>-|-|TRBV7-9|TRBJ2-5
TGTGCCAGCAGCCCCAACATGGGTGAGACCCAGTACTTC
CASSPNMGETQYF
>-|few|TRBV7-8|TRBJ1-1
TGTGCCAGCAGCTCCCTGAAGGGGACTGAAGCTTTCTTT
CASSSLKGTEAFF
>-|-|TRBV19|TRBJ2-7
TGTGCCAGTAGTATAAGTAGGGGCTCCTACGAGCAGTACTTC
CASSISRGSYEQYF
>-|-|TRBV19|TRBJ1-4
TGTGCCAGTAGTACCAAATCAGGGATCTTTAGTGAAAAACTGTTTTTT
CASSTKSGIFSEKLFF
>TRBD2|-|TRBV7-8|TRBJ2-3
TGTGCCACCCTAGGCGGGAGGGGGACAGATACGCAGTATTTT
CATLGGRGTDTQYF
>-|once|TRBV11-2|TRBJ2-3
TGTGCCAGCAGCCAAAGGGCCAGGGCAGACACAGATACGCAGTATTTT
CASSQRARADTDTQYF
>-|-|TRBV18|TRBJ1-1
TGTGCCAGCTCACCCAGGGGTTTTGGCACTGAAGCTTTCTTT
CASSPRGFGTEAFF
>-|-|TRBV7-9|TRBJ2-3
TGTGCCAGCAGCTTTCAGGGAACAGATACGCAGTATTTT
CASSFQGTDTQYF
>TRBD1|-|TRBV6-5|TRBJ2-7
TGTGCCAGCAGTTATGGGCAGGGGGCCTACGAGCAGTACTTC
CASSYGQGAYEQYF
>-|-|TRBV11-2|TRBJ2-7
TGTGCCAGCAGCTTAGGAGGGATCTACGAGCAGTACTTC
CASSLGGIYEQYF
>-|once|TRBV6-1|TRBJ1-3
TGTGCCGTACTCCGGGATCTCTCTGGAAACACCATATATTTT
CAVLRDLSGNTIYF
>-|once|TRBV18|TRBJ2-7
TGTGCCAGCTCACCGGGTGCGGGGAGCGAGCAGTACTTC
CASSPGAGSEQYF
>TRBD1|once|TRBV5-4|TRBJ1-1
TGTGCCAGCCTTTCGATCCCCGGGACAGGGGGAGCGGAAGCTTTCTTT
CASLSIPGTGGAEAFF
>TRBD2|-|TRBV11-2|TRBJ2-1
TGTGCCAGCAGCTCCCGCCGACTAGCGGGAGAGGAAGAGCAGTTCTTC
CASSSRRLAGEEEQFF
>-|-|TRBV29-1|TRBJ1-6
TGCAGCGTTGCGGGACCCACCCGTGATTCACCCCTCCACTTT
CSVAGPTRDSPLHF
>TRBD2|-|TRBV7-9|TRBJ2-1
TGTGCCAGCAGCTTAGAGCATCGTAGCGGGACCGCCTACAATGAGCAGTTCTTC
CASSLEHRSGTAYNEQFF